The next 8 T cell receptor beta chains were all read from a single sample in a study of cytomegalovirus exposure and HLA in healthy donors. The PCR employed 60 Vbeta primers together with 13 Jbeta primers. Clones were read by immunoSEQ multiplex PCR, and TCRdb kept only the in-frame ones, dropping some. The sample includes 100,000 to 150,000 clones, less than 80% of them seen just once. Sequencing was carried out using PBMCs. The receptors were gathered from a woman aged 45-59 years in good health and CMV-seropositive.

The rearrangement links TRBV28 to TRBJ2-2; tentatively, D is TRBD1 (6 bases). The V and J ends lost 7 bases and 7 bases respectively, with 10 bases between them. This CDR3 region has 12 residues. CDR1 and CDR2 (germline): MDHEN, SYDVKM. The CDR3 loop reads CASTKGVGELFF. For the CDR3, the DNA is TGTGCCAGCACAAAGGGGGTCGGGGAGCTGTTTTTT.

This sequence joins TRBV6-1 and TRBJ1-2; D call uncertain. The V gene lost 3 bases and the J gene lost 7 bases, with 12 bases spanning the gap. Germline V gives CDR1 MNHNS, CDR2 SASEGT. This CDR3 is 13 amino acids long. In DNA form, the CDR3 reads TGTGCCAGCAGTGACAGGTCGCTGGGTGGCTACACCTTC. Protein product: CASSDRSLGGYTF.

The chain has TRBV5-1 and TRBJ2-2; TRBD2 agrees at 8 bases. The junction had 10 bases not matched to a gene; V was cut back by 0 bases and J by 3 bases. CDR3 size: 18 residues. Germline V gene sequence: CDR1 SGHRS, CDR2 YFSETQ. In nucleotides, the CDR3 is TGCGCCAGCAGCTTGGGGGCGTCTAGCGGGCGAGACACCGGGGAGCTGTTTTTT. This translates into CASSLGASSGRDTGELFF.

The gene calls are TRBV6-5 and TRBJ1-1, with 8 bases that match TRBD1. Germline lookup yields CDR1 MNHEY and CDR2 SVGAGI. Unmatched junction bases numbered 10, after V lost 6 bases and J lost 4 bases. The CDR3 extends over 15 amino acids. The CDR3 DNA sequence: TGTGCCAGCAGATCGGCAGGGGGCGTCGGCACTGAAGCTTTCTTT. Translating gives CASRSAGGVGTEAFF.

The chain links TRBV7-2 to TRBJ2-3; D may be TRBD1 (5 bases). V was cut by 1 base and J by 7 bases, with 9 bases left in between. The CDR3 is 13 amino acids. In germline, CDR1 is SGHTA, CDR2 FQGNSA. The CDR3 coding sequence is TGTGCCAGCAGCTTAGGGGGCGCCAATACGCAGTATTTT. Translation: CASSLGGANTQYF. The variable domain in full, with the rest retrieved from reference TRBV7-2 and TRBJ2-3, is GAGVSQSPSNKVTEKGKDVELRCDPISGHTALYWYRQSLGQGLEFLIYFQGNSAPDKSGLPSDRFSAERTGGSVSTLTIQRTQQEDSAVYLCASSLGGANTQYFGPGTRLTVL.

CDR3 DNA sequence: TGTGCCAGCAGCTCCGTAGCGGGGGGGGTGGGAGATACGCAGTATTTT. This codes for CASSSVAGGVGDTQYF. The chain has TRBV7-9 and TRBJ2-3, with TRBD2 identical over 11 bases. The germline V gene encodes CDR1 SEHNR and CDR2 FQNEAQ (reference sequence). V trimming: 4 bases; J trimming: 5 bases; junction bases outside the gene matches: 8. CDR3 length equals 16 residues.

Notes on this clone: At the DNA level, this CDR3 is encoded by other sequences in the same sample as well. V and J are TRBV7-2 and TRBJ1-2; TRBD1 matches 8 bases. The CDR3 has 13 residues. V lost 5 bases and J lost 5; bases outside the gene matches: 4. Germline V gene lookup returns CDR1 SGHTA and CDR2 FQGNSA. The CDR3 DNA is TGTGCCAGCAGCCCGCAGGGGGCGTATGGCTACACCTTC. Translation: CASSPQGAYGYTF.

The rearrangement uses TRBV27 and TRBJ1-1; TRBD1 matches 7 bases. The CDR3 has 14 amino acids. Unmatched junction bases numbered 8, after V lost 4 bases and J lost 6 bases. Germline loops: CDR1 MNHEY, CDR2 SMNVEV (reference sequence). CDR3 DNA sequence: TGTGCCAGCAGTTACAGGGGCTCCTCCTCTGAAGCTTTCTTT. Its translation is CASSYRGSSSEAFF.